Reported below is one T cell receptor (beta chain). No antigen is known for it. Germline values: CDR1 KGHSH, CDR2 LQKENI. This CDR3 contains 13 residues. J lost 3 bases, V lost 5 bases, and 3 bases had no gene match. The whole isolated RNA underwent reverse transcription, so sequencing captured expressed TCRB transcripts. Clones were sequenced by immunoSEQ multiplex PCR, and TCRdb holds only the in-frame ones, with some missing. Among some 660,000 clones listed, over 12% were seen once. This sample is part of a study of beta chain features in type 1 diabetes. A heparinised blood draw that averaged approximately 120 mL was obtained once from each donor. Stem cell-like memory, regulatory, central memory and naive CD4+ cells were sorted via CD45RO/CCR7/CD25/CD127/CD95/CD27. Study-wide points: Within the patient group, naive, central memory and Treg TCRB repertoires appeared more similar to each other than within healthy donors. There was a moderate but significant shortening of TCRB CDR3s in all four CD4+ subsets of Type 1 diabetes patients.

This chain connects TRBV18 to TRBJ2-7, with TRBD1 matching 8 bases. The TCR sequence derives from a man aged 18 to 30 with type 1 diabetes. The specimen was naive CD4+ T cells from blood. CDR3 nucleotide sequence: TGTGCCAGCTCAGGGGGACAGGACTACGAGCAGTACTTC. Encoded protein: CASSGGQDYEQYF.